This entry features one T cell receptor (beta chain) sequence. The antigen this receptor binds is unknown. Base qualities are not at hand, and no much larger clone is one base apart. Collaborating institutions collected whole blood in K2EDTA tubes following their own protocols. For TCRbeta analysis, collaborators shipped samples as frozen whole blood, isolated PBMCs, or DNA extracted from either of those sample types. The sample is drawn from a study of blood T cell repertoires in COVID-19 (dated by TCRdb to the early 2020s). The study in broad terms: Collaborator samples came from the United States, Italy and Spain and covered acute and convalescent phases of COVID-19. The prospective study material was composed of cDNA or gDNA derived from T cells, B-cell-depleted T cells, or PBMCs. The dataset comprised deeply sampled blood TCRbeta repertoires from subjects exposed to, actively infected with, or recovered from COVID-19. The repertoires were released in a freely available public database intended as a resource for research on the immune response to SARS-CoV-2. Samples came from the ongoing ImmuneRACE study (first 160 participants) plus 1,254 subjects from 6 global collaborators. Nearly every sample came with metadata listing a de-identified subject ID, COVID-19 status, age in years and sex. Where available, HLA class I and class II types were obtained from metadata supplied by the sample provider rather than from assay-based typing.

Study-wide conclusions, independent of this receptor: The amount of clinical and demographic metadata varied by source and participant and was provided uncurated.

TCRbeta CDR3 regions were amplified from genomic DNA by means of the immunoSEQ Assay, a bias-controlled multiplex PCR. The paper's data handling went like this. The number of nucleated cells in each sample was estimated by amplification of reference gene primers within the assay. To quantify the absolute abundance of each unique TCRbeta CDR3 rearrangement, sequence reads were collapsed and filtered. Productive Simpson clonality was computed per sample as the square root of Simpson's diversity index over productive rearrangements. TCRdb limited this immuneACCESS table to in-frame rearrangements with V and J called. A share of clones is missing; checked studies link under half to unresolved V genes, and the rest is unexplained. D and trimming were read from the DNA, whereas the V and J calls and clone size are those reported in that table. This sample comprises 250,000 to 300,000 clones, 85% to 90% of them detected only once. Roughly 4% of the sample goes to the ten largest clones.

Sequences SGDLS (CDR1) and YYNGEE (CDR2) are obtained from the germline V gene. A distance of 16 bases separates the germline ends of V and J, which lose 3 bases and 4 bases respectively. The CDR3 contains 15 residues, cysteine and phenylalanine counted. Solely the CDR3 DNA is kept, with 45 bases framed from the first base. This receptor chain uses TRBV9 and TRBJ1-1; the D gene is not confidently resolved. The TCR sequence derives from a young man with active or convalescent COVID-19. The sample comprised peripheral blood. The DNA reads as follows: TGTGCCAGCAGCGACCTAGCGGGTTTTCGCACTGAAGCTTTCTTT. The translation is CASSDLAGFRTEAFF.